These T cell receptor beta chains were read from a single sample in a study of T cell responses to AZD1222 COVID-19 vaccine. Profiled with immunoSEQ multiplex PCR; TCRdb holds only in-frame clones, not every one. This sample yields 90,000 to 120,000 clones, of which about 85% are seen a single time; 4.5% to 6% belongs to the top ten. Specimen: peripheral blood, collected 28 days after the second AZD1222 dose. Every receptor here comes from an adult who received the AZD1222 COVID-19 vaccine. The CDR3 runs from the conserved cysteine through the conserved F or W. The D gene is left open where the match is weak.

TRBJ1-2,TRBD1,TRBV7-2,TGTGCCAGCAGCTTAGGAGGGACAGGGGAGTATGGCTACACCTTC,CASSLGGTGEYGYTF
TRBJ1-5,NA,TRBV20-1,TGCAGTGCTAGTCAGGGATATAGCAATCAGCCCCAGCATTTT,CSASQGYSNQPQHF
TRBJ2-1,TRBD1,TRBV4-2,TGTGCCAGCAGCCAAGAAGCGGACAGGTTTTCCGATGAGCAGTTCTTC,CASSQEADRFSDEQFF
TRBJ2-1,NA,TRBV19,TGTGCCAGTAGTATGGCGTTAGATTACAATGAGCAGTTCTTC,CASSMALDYNEQFF
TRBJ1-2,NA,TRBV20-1,TGCAGTGCTAGTTCGGATTTCAACTATGGCTACACCTTC,CSASSDFNYGYTF
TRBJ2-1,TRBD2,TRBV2,TGTGCCAGCAGTGAATTAGCGGGGAGGGTCAATGAGCAGTTCTTC,CASSELAGRVNEQFF
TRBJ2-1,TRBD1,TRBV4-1,TGCGCCAGCAGCCAGTGGGTACAGGGGGCCAATGAGCAGTTCTTC,CASSQWVQGANEQFF
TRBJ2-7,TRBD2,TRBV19,TGTGCCAGTAGTATGGGAGCGGGGGTCTCCTACGAGCAGTACTTC,CASSMGAGVSYEQYF
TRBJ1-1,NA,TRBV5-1,TGCGCCAGCAGCATTCGAGGGACGGACAACACTGAAGCTTTCTTT,CASSIRGTDNTEAFF
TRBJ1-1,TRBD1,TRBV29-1,TGCAGCGTTGACCCCCGGGACAGGGGTCCCACTGAAGCTTTCTTT,CSVDPRDRGPTEAFF
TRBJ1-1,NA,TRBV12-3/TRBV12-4,TGTGCCAGCAGCCGACAGGCACGAACTGAAGCTTTCTTT,CASSRQARTEAFF
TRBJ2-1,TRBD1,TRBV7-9,TGTGCCAGCAGCTCCCGACAGGGCACCTACAATGAGCAGTTCTTC,CASSSRQGTYNEQFF